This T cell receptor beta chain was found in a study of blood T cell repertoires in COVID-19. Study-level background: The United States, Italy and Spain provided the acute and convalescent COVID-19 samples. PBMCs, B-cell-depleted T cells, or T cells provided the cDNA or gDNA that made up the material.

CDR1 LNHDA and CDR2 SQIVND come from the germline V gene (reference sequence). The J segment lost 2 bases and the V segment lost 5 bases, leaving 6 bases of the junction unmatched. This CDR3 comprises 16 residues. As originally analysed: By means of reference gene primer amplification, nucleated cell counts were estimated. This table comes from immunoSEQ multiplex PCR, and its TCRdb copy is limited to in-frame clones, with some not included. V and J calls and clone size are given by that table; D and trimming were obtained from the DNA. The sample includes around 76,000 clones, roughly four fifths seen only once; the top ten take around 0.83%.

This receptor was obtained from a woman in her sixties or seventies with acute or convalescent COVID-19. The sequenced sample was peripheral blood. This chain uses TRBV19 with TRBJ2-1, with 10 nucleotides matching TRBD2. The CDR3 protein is CASSPRTSGAYNEQFF. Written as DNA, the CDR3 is TGTGCCAGTAGTCCCCGTACTAGCGGGGCCTACAATGAGCAGTTCTTC.